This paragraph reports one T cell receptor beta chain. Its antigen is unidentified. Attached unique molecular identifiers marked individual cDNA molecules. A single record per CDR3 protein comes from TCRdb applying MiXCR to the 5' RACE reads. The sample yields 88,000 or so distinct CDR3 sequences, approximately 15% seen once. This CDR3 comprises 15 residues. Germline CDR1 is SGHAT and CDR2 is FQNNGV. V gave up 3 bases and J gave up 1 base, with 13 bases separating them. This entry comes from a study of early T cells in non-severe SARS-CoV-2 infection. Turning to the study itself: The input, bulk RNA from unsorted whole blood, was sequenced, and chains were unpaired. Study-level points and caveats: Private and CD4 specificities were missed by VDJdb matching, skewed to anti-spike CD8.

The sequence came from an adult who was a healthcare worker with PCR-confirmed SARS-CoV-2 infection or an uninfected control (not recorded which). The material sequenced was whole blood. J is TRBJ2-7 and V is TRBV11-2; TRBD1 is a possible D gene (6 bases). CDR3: CASSFRRQESYEQYF. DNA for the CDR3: TGTGCCAGCAGCTTTCGTAGACAGGAATCCTACGAGCAGTACTTC. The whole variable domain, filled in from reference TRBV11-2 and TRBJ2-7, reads EAGVAQSPRYKIIEKRQSVAFWCNPISGHATLYWYQQILGQGPKLLIQFQNNGVVDDSQLPKDRFSAERLKGVDSTLKIQPAKLEDSAVYLCASSFRRQESYEQYFGPGTRLTVT.